A single sample gave rise to the 24 T cell receptor beta chains below, sequenced in a study of blood T cell repertoires in COVID-19 (dated by TCRdb to the early 2020s). Libraries were built with the immunoSEQ multiplex PCR assay. TCRdb limited this immuneACCESS table to in-frame rearrangements with V and J called. A share of clones is missing; checked studies link under half to unresolved V genes, and the rest is unexplained. This sample gives about 110,000 clones in total; about 88% of them show up just once. The top ten constitute under 3% of the sample. Sequenced material: peripheral blood. These receptors were obtained from a human donor in a cohort sampled during active COVID-19.

This chain links TRBV5-1 with TRBJ2-1; TRBD2 matches 13 bases. Unmatched junction bases numbered 6, after V lost 5 bases and J lost 4 bases. Germline V lookup: CDR1 SGHRS, CDR2 YFSETQ. CDR3 length: 16 residues. The CDR3 DNA is TGCGCCAGCAGACCCTTACTAGCGGGGGGGTACAATGAGCAGTTCTTC. It is translated as CASRPLLAGGYNEQFF. Drawing the rest from reference TRBV5-1 and TRBJ2-1, the complete variable domain is KAGVTQTPRYLIKTRGQQVTLSCSPISGHRSVSWYQQTPGQGLQFLFEYFSETQRNKGNFPGRFSGRQFSNSRSEMNVSTLELGDSALYLCASRPLLAGGYNEQFFGPGTRLTVL.

This clone has only one observation. The chain employs TRBV6-6 and TRBJ2-1, with D possibly TRBD1 on 5 matching bases. This CDR3 has 15 amino acids. The ends were cut back, 2 bases at V and 9 bases at J, with 17 bases in the middle. CDR1 and CDR2 (germline): MNHNY, SVGAGI (reference sequence). For the CDR3, the DNA is TGTGCCAGCAGTTACCCTCCCGCAGGGCATCGTGAGCAGTTCTTC. As protein: CASSYPPAGHREQFF.

The chain carries TRBV19 and TRBJ1-5; 8 nucleotides match TRBD1. CDR3 length: 13 amino acids. Germline V gene sequence: CDR1 LNHDA, CDR2 SQIVND (reference sequence). The V gene end was trimmed by 5 bases and the J gene end by 6 bases; junction bases not matched to a gene: 3. CDR3 amino acids: CASSQGAGQPQHF. CDR3 nucleotide sequence: TGTGCCAGTAGTCAGGGGGCGGGTCAGCCCCAGCATTTT.

The rearrangement uses TRBV2 and TRBJ2-5, with TRBD1 matching over 8 bases. This CDR3 has 15 amino acids. The V gene end was trimmed by 5 bases and the J gene end by 1 base; junction bases not matched to a gene: 6. Germline V gives CDR1 SNHLY, CDR2 FYNNEI. CDR3 loop: CASSNGQGGQETQYF. Here the CDR3 DNA reads TGTGCCAGCAGTAACGGACAGGGTGGCCAAGAGACCCAGTACTTC.

The chain carries TRBV27 and TRBJ2-7; D unresolved. The CDR3 is 14 amino acids. CDR1 and CDR2 from the germline V gene are MNHEY and SMNVEV (reference sequence). V was trimmed by 0 bases and J by 3 bases, leaving 9 bases between them. CDR3 DNA: TGTGCCAGCAGTTTATCGAATGGCAACTACGAGCAGTACTTC. Translation: CASSLSNGNYEQYF.

This clone showed up just a few times. The rearrangement links TRBV19 to TRBJ2-5; TRBD2 aligns across 7 bases. Germline CDR1 and CDR2: LNHDA and SQIVND (reference sequence). The CDR3 is 14 residues long. After removal of 4 bases from V and 3 bases from J, the junction contained 5 bases not matched to a gene. In DNA, the CDR3 is TGTGCCAGTAGTAAGGGTGCGGGAGAAGAGACCCAGTACTTC. Translating it yields CASSKGAGEETQYF.

The V and J genes are TRBV25-1 and TRBJ2-7, with 7 bases lining up with TRBD1. Losses at the gene ends were 1 base for V and 7 bases for J; bases not matched to a gene: 13. Looked up from germline, CDR1 is MGHDK and CDR2 is SYGVNS. CDR3 length equals 16 residues. CDR3 DNA: TGTGCCAGCAGTGAATGGCAGCGAGGGGGCGCGAGGGAGCAGTACTTC. This gives the protein CASSEWQRGGAREQYF.

This clone occurred a few times. This rearrangement joins TRBV7-9 to TRBJ2-3, with 11 bases identical to TRBD2. The CDR3 length is 14 residues. CDR1 and CDR2 (germline): SEHNR, FQNEAQ (reference sequence). V lost 5 bases and J lost 4; bases outside the gene matches: 2. CDR3 amino acids: CASSKLAGADTQYF. For the CDR3, the DNA is TGTGCCAGCAGCAAACTAGCGGGGGCAGATACGCAGTATTTT.

The rearrangement joins TRBV15 to TRBJ2-1, with unresolved D. CDR3 length: 13 amino acids. Trimming pared 5 bases from V and 10 bases from J, leaving 15 bases between. Germline loops: CDR1 LNHNV, CDR2 YYDKDF (reference sequence). The CDR3 reads CATSSLPSVEQFF. For the CDR3, the DNA is TGTGCCACCAGCTCCCTTCCCTCGGTGGAGCAGTTCTTC.

This clone was counted a few times. This chain joins TRBV19 and TRBJ2-1, with a possible D match to TRBD2 (6 bases). There are 15 residues in the CDR3. Germline V lookup: CDR1 LNHDA, CDR2 SQIVND (reference sequence). Deletions cut 1 base from V and 6 bases from J, with 13 bases between. CDR3 DNA sequence: TGTGCCAGTAGTATAGGGCAGGGCGGGGCCAATGAGCAGTTCTTC. Its protein product is CASSIGQGGANEQFF.

CDR3: CASSLSGGWGNPDTQYF. The CDR3 DNA is TGCGCCAGCAGCCTGAGTGGGGGCTGGGGAAACCCAGATACGCAGTATTTT. The V call is TRBV5-1, the J call TRBJ2-3; tentatively, D is TRBD1 (6 bases). The CDR3 length is 17 residues. V was clipped by 4 bases and J by 4 bases, with 22 bases between them. Germline V CDR1 and CDR2: SGHRS, YFSETQ.

The chain recombines TRBV3-1 (or the pseudogene TRBV3-2) with TRBJ2-2; no clear D. The CDR3 length is 14 residues. V gave up 2 bases and J gave up 7 bases, with 11 bases separating them. Germline CDR1 reads LGHDT; CDR2 reads YNNKEL (reference sequence). This CDR3 is CASSQPPSVGELFF. The CDR3 DNA follows: TGTGCCAGCAGCCAACCTCCCAGTGTCGGGGAGCTGTTTTTT.

CDR3: CSVDGPGEPQHF. CDR3 in DNA: TGCAGCGTTGATGGGCCCGGCGAGCCCCAGCATTTT. The chain combines TRBV29-1 with TRBJ1-5; D gene unclear. Trimming removed 3 bases at V and 8 bases at J, with 11 bases between. In germline, CDR1 is SQVTM, CDR2 ANQGSEA. The CDR3 length is 12 residues.

The genes are TRBV7-8 and TRBJ2-2, with 8 bases aligning to TRBD1. The CDR3 sequence is 14 residues long. The germline V gene has CDR1 SGHVS and CDR2 FQNEAQ. V lost 5 bases and J lost 7; bases outside the gene matches: 6. This chain's CDR3 is CASSARTGNGELFF. The DNA for the CDR3 is TGTGCCAGCAGCGCTCGGACAGGGAACGGGGAGCTGTTTTTT.

The rearrangement links TRBV2 to TRBJ2-1; D is possibly TRBD2 (6 bases). CDR1 is SNHLY, CDR2 FYNNEI, per germline. V was shortened by 6 bases and J by 4 bases, with 19 bases between the two germline ends. This CDR3 has 16 residues. The CDR3 here is CASRAPGSRIYNEQFF. In nucleotides, the CDR3 is TGTGCCAGCAGAGCCCCCGGGAGCAGGATATACAATGAGCAGTTCTTC. Complete variable domain (other parts from reference TRBV2 and TRBJ2-1): EPEVTQTPSHQVTQMGQEVILRCVPISNHLYFYWYRQILGQKVEFLVSFYNNEISEKSEIFDDQFSVERPDGSNFTLKIRSTKLEDSAMYFCASRAPGSRIYNEQFFGPGTRLTVL.

The rearrangement joins TRBV5-1 to TRBJ2-5; D possibly corresponds to TRBD2 (6 bases). Germline CDR1 is SGHRS and CDR2 is YFSETQ. Trimming stripped 3 bases from V and 3 bases from J, with 9 bases between. The CDR3 is made up of 13 amino acids. The DNA for the CDR3 is TGCGCCAGCAGCTCCGGAGGGGAAGAGACCCAGTACTTC. It translates to CASSSGGEETQYF.

The chain links TRBV9 to TRBJ2-3, with TRBD2 as a possible D gene (5 bases). The V gene's germline CDR1 is SGDLS and CDR2 YYNGEE. V lost 2 bases and J 1 base, leaving 11 bases between the germline ends. This CDR3 is built from 15 residues. CDR3 sequence (DNA): TGTGCCAGCAGCGTCGAGGGCTTTCGCACAGATACGCAGTATTTT. Its translation: CASSVEGFRTDTQYF.

The chain links TRBV10-2 to TRBJ1-5; TRBD1 is a possible D gene (6 bases). Trimming took 6 bases from V and 1 from J, leaving 13 bases between them. CDR3 length: 15 residues. Per the germline V gene, CDR1 is WSHSY and CDR2 is SAAADI. The CDR3 DNA follows: TGCGCCAGCAGGGGGGCAGAGGCCAGCAATCAGCCCCAGCATTTT. This gives the protein CASRGAEASNQPQHF.

The chain employs TRBV5-6 and TRBJ2-1; 11 bases match TRBD2. This CDR3 spans 15 amino acids. The V segment lost 4 bases and the J segment 10 bases; nucleotides outside the gene matches: 10. The germline CDR1 and CDR2 sequences are SGHDT and YYEEEE. The chain's CDR3 is CASSPTSGTGGEQFF. The CDR3 DNA reads as TGTGCCAGCAGCCCGACTAGCGGGACGGGCGGGGAGCAGTTCTTC.

This chain links TRBV19 with TRBJ1-2; TRBD1 matches at 8 bases. V lost 7 bases to trimming and J lost 4 bases; unmatched junction nucleotides: 8. The germline V gene encodes CDR1 LNHDA and CDR2 SQIVND (reference sequence). This CDR3 contains 14 residues. The CDR3 coding sequence is TGTGCCAGTAAGAAGGGACAGGAGCTCTATGGCTACACCTTC. Translation gives CASKKGQELYGYTF.

The chain couples TRBV4-2 to TRBJ2-5, with TRBD2 matching 9 bases. The V and J ends lost 1 base and 5 bases, in that order; junction bases with no gene match: 8. Germline CDR1 LGHNA, CDR2 YNFKEQ. CDR3 length: 16 residues. The CDR3 coding sequence is TGTGCCAGCAGCCAAGCGTCTCTAGCGGGGCCCGAGACCCAGTACTTC. Its protein product is CASSQASLAGPETQYF.

V gene TRBV6-5 combines with J gene TRBJ2-4; 7 bases align to TRBD2. There are 15 residues in the CDR3. Trimming took 7 bases from V and 7 from J; bases not matched to a gene: 13. Germline-derived CDR1 and CDR2 are MNHEY and SVGAGI. CDR3 sequence reads: CASITRGTGVNIQYF. CDR3 bases: TGTGCCAGCATCACGCGGGGGACGGGCGTGAACATTCAGTACTTC.

The chain combines TRBV6-5 with TRBJ2-3; 8 bases match TRBD1. The CDR3 loop spans 15 amino acids. V lost 6 bases to trimming and J lost 4 bases; unmatched junction nucleotides: 9. In germline, CDR1 is MNHEY, CDR2 SVGAGI. This CDR3 is CASRAGGSGSDTQYF. CDR3 nucleotide sequence: TGTGCCAGCAGGGCAGGGGGCAGTGGTTCAGATACGCAGTATTTT.

This chain connects TRBV6-6 to TRBJ1-1; 9 nucleotides align to TRBD1. The germline CDR1 and CDR2 sequences are MNHNY and SVGAGI (reference sequence). This CDR3 is 16 amino acids long. Trimming took 2 bases from V and 6 from J; bases not matched to a gene: 10. CDR3 DNA: TGTGCCAGCAGTTACGGGACAGGGAGCAAAATACCTGAAGCTTTCTTT. It encodes CASSYGTGSKIPEAFF.